This TCR beta chain was sequenced in a study of T cells in Graves' hyperthyroidism and ophthalmopathy. Study-wide points: Classification by a 13 V-J model distinguished ophthalmopathy from stable hyperthyroidism.

Remarks on this clonotype: The antigen is not known.

Regions amplified from RNA transcripts were the TCR beta CDR3 regions. TCR CDR3 underwent first-round RT-PCR with the HTBI primer set. MiXCR, applied by TCRdb to the multiplex PCR reads, yields one record per CDR3 protein. This sample yields 340,000 or so distinct CDR3 sequences, of which over 15% are seen a single time; 45% to 55% belongs to the top ten. This clonotype originated in a woman aged 45-59 years with Graves' hyperthyroidism. Sequencing input: blood.

In nucleotides, the CDR3 is TGTGCCATCAGTGAGTCGTGGGACAGTGGCTACACCTTC. Protein: CAISESWDSGYTF. The chain carries TRBV10-3 and TRBJ1-2, with TRBD1 matching 7 bases. From germline, CDR1 is ENHRY and CDR2 SYGVKD. CDR3 length: 13 amino acids. V shed 0 bases and J 7 bases; nucleotides not matched to a gene: 2.